Sequencing of this T cell receptor beta chain was carried out in a study of T cell responses to AZD1222 COVID-19 vaccine. The data were produced by immunoSEQ multiplex PCR, yet TCRdb's version contains in-frame clones alone and is incomplete. The repertoire has 150,000 or so clones, 80% to 95% of them found once; the top ten carry roughly 1.2%. The germline V and J ends were trimmed by 0 bases and 3 bases, with 12 bases remaining between them. The CDR3 is made up of 15 amino acids. Per the germline V gene, CDR1 is LGHNA and CDR2 is YSLEER. The clonotype was recovered from an adult who received the AZD1222 COVID-19 vaccine. The chain is built from TRBV4-3 and TRBJ2-7; possible D gene TRBD1, 5 bases. Material: peripheral blood, obtained 28 days after the second AZD1222 dose. In DNA, the CDR3 is TGCGCCAGCAGCCAAGAGGCAGGGCAAAACTACGAGCAGTACTTC. Protein sequence: CASSQEAGQNYEQYF.